This T cell receptor beta chain was captured in a study of vaccination effects on CD4 cells after COVID-19. On the study more broadly: Two convalescent patients were sampled 16 days and one week before vaccination. Study-wide points: Post-vaccine spike-reactive clones in convalescents were mainly new vaccine-induced clones.

Concerning this clone: Its antigen remains unidentified.

The culture ran for about 10 days, and then CD4+ T cells were isolated. A positive SARS-CoV-2 PCR test fell between March and December 2020. IL-2 medium took the place of half the medium on both days 3 and 7. The CDR3 sequence is 16 residues long. The ends were cut back, 1 base at V and 4 bases at J, with 14 bases in the middle. Germline V lookup: CDR1 KGHSH, CDR2 LQKENI. TCRdb's table, derived via immunoSEQ multiplex PCR, lists solely in-frame clones and lacks some. The sample contains tens of thousands of clones, 65% to 75% of which appear only once. The sequence came from a human donor who had a prior SARS-CoV-2 infection. The J gene is TRBJ2-1, the V gene TRBV18; D uncertain. The sequencing here drew on CD4+ T cells from PBMCs cultured without peptide, taken before COVID-19 vaccination. CDR3 protein: CASSPLLGGGYNEQFF. CDR3 in DNA: TGTGCCAGCTCACCACTTCTCGGCGGCGGATACAATGAGCAGTTCTTC.